A selection of T cell receptor beta chains follows, all from one sample in a study of T cells in Graves' hyperthyroidism and ophthalmopathy. Each CDR3 protein gets one entry after TCRdb re-called the multiplex PCR reads with MiXCR. Seen here are 250,000 or so distinct CDR3 sequences, roughly 15% observed once, and the top ten hold 30% to 35%. Sequencing was done on a sample of blood. The receptors were gathered from a woman between 45 and 60 years old with Graves' hyperthyroidism that later progressed to Graves' ophthalmopathy. Both conserved end residues are trimmed from each CDR3.

V gene: TRBV29-1
CDR3 protein: SVHKDGFEAGYT

V gene: TRBV7-6
CDR3 protein: ASSLGTGDGTDTQY

V gene: TRBV19
CDR3 protein: ASRPGTGEGTEAF

V gene: TRBV28
CDR3 protein: ASSFGVGSNQPQH

V gene: TRBV11-1
CDR3 protein: ASSLDRVGNTGELF

V gene: TRBV28
CDR3 protein: ASTPGSDFYEQY

V gene: TRBV7-9
CDR3 protein: ASSLSGRAVNEQF

V gene: TRBV28
CDR3 protein: ASSLSLLAGDTQY

V gene: TRBV15
CDR3 protein: ATSRGGVAGETQY

V gene: TRBV2
CDR3 protein: ASLGTLNQPQH

V gene: TRBV5-6
CDR3 protein: ASSFFPPQTQY

V gene: TRBV7-9
CDR3 protein: ASSQRSDTGVGYT

V gene: TRBV27
CDR3 protein: ASRPLGDSNQPQH

V gene: TRBV28
CDR3 protein: ASSLGGAGANVLT